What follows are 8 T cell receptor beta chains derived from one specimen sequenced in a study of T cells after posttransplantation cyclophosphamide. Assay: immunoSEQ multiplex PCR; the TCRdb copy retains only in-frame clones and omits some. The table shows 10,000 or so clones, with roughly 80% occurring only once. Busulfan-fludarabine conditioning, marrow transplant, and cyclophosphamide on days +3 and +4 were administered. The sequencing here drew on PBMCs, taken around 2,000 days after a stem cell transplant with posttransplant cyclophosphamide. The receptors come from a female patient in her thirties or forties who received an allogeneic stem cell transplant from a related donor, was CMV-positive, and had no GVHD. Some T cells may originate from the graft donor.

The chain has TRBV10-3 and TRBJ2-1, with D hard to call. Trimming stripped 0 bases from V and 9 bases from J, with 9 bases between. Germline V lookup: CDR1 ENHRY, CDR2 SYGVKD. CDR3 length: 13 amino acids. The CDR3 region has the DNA TGTGCCATCAGTGAGTCGAGACCGGGTGAGCAGTTCTTC. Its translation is CAISESRPGEQFF.

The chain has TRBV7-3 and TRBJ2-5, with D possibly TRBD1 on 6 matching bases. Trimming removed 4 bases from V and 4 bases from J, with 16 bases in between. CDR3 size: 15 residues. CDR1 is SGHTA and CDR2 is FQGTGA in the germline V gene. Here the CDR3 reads CASSSAGARGETQYF. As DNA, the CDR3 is TGTGCCAGCAGCTCTGCAGGGGCGCGCGGAGAGACCCAGTACTTC.

The CDR3 bases are TGTGCCAGCAGCTTAGTAGAACAGGGCTTCACCATATATTTT. Amino acid sequence: CASSLVEQGFTIYF. The chain combines TRBV7-2 with TRBJ1-3, with D possibly TRBD1 on 6 matching bases. Germline CDR1 is SGHTA and CDR2 is FQGNSA. This CDR3 comprises 14 residues. V was cut by 1 base and J by 9 bases, with 13 bases left in between.

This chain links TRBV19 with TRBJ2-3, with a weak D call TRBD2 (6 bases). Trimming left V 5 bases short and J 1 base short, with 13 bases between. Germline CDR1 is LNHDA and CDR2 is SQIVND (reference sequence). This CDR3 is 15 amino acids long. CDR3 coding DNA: TGTGCCAGTAGTGTGGACGGGGGTCGCACAGATACGCAGTATTTT. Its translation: CASSVDGGRTDTQYF.

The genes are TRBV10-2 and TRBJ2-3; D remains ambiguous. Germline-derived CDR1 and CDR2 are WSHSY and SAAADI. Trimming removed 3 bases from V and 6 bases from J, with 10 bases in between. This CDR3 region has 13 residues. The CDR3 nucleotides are TGCGCCAGCAGTGATCCTCCAGCGGATACGCAGTATTTT. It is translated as CASSDPPADTQYF.

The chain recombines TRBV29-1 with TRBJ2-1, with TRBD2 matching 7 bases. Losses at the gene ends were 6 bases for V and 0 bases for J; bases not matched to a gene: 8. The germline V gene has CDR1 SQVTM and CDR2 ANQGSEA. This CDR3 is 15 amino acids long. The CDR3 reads CSVGPGGSSYNEQFF. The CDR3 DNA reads TGCAGCGTCGGCCCCGGCGGGAGCTCCTACAATGAGCAGTTCTTC.

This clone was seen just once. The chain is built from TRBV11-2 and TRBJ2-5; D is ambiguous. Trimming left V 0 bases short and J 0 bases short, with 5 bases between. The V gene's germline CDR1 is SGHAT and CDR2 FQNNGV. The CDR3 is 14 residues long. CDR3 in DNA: TGTGCCAGCAGCTTAGAACTCTACCAAGAGACCCAGTACTTC. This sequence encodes CASSLELYQETQYF.

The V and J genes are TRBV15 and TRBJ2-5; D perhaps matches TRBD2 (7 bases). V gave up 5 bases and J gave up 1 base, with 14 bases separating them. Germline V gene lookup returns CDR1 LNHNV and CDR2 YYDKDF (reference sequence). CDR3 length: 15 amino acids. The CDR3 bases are TGTGCCACCAGCCCAGGTGGGGGGGCCCAAGAGACCCAGTACTTC. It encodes CATSPGGGAQETQYF.